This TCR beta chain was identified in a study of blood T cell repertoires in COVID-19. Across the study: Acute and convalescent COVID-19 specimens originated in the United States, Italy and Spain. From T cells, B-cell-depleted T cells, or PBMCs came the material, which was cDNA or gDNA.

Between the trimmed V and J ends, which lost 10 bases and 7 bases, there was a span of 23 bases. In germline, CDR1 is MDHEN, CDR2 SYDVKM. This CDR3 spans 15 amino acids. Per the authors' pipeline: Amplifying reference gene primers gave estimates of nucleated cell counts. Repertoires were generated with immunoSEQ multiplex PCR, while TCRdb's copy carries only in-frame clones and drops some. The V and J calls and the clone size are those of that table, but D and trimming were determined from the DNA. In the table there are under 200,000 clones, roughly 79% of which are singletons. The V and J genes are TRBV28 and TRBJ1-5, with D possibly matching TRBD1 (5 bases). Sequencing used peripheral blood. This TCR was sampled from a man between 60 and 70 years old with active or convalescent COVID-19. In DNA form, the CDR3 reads TGTGCCACCTGGGGGGGACGGGGTAGTTGGCAGCCCCAGCATTTT. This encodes CATWGGRGSWQPQHF.